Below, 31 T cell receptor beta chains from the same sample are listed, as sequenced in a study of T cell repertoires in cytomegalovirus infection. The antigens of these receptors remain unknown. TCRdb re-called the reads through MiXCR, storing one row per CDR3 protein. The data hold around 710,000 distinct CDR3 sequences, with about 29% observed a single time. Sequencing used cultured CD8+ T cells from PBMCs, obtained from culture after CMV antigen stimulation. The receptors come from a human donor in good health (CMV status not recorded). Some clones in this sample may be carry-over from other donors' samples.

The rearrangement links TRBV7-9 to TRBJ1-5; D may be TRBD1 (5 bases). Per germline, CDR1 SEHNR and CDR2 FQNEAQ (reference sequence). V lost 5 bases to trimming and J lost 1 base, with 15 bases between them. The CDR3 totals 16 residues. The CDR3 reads CASSAPGLKSNQPQHF. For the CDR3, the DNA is TGTGCCAGCAGCGCCCCGGGACTCAAGAGCAATCAGCCCCAGCATTTT.

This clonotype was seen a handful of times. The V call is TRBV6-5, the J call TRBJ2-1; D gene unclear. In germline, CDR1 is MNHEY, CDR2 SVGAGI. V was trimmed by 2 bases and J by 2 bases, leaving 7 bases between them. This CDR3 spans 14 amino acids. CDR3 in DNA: TGTGCCAGCAGTTACACTACCACCTACAATGAGCAGTTCTTC. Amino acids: CASSYTTTYNEQFF.

CDR3 in amino acids: CASSLNTGAYYGYTF. The CDR3 DNA reads TGTGCCAGCAGTTTAAACACAGGGGCTTACTATGGCTACACCTTC. V and J are TRBV27 and TRBJ1-2, with 7 bases that match TRBD1. CDR1 MNHEY and CDR2 SMNVEV come from the germline V gene (reference sequence). This CDR3 comprises 15 residues. With V trimmed by 2 bases and J by 3 bases, 6 bases remained unmatched.

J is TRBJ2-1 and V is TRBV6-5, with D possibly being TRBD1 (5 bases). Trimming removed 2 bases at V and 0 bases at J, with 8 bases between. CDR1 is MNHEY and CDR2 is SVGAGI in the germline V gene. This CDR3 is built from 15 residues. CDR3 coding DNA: TGTGCCAGCAGTTACGACAGCAGCTCCTACAATGAGCAGTTCTTC. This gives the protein CASSYDSSSYNEQFF.

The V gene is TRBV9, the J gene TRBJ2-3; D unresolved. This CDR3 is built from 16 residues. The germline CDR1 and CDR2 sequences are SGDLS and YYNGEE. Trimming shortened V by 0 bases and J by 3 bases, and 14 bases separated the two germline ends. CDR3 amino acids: CASSVGAFRWTDTQYF. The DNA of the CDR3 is TGTGCCAGCAGCGTAGGGGCGTTTCGATGGACAGATACGCAGTATTTT.

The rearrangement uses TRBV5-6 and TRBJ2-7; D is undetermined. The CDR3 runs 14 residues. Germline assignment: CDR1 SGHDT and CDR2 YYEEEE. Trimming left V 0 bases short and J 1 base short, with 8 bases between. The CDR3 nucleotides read TGTGCCAGCAGCTTGGTACCGGATTCCTACGAGCAGTACTTC. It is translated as CASSLVPDSYEQYF.

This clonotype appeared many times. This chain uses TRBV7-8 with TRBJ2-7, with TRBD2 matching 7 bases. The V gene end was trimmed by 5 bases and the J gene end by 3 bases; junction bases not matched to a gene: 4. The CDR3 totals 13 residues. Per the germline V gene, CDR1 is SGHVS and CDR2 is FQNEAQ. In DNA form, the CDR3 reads TGTGCCAGCAGCCTAAGGGACTACTACGAGCAGTACTTC. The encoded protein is CASSLRDYYEQYF.

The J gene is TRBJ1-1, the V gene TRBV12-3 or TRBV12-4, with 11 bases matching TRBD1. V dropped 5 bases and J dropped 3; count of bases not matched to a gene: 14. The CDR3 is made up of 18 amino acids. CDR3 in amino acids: CASSVLGQGAGGDTEAFF. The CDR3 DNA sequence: TGTGCCAGCAGTGTGCTAGGACAGGGGGCGGGTGGGGACACTGAAGCTTTCTTT.

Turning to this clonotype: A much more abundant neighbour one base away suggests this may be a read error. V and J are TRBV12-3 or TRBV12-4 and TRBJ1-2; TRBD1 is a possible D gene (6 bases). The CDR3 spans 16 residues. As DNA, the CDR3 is TGTGTCAGCAGCGGGCTCCTGGGGGACACAAACTATGGCTACACCTTC. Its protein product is CVSSGLLGDTNYGYTF.

Here the CDR3 reads CASSRQAYGYTF. The CDR3 region has the DNA TGTGCCAGCAGCCGACAAGCCTATGGCTACACCTTC. The V call is TRBV7-8, the J call TRBJ1-2; no clear D. Germline CDR1 and CDR2: SGHVS and FQNEAQ. Trimming pared 5 bases from V and 4 bases from J, leaving 8 bases between. The CDR3 is made up of 12 amino acids.

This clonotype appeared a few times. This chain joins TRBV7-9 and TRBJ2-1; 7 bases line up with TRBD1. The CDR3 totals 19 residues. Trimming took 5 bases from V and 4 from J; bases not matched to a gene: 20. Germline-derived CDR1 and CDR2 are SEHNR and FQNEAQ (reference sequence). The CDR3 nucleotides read TGTGCCAGCAGCCCTCAACCAATTTCACGGGACAGAAGATACAATGAGCAGTTCTTC. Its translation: CASSPQPISRDRRYNEQFF.

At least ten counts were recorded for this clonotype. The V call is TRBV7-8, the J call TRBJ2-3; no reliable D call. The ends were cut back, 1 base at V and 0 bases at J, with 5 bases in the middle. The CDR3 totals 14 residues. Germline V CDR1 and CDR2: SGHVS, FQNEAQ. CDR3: CASSLGVSTDTQYF. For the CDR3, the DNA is TGTGCCAGCAGCTTAGGAGTAAGCACAGATACGCAGTATTTT.

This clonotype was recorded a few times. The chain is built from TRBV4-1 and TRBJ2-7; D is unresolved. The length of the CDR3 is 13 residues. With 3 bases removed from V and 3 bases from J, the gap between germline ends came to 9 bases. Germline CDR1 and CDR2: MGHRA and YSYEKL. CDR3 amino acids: CASSQQDNYEQYF. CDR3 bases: TGCGCCAGCAGCCAGCAGGATAACTACGAGCAGTACTTC.

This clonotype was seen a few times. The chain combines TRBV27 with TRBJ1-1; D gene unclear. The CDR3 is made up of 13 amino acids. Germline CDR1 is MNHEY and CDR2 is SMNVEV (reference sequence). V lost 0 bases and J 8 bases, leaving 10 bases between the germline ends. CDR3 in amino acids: CASSLSGSLEAFF. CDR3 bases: TGTGCCAGCAGTTTATCGGGCAGCCTCGAAGCTTTCTTT.

CDR3 DNA sequence: TGCAGCGTGGGGGACACTAACACCGGGGAGCTGTTTTTT. Encoded protein: CSVGDTNTGELFF. The rearrangement joins TRBV29-1 to TRBJ2-2; D possibly corresponds to TRBD1 (6 bases). Trimming stripped 6 bases from V and 2 bases from J, with 10 bases between. Germline CDR1 is SQVTM and CDR2 is ANQGSEA. The CDR3 is made up of 13 amino acids.

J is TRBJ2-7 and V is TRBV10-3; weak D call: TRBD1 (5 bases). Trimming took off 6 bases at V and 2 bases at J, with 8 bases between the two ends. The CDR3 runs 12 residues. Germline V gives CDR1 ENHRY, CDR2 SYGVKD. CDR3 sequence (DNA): TGTGCCATCAGGGACAAAACCTACGAGCAGTACTTC. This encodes CAIRDKTYEQYF.

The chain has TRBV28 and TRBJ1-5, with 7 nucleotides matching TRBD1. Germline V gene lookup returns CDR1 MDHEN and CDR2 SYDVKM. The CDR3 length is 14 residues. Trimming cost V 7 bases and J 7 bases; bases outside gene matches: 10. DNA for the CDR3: TGTGCCAGCAACCTAAGGGGGCTGGTGCAGCCCCAGCATTTT. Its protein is CASNLRGLVQPQHF.

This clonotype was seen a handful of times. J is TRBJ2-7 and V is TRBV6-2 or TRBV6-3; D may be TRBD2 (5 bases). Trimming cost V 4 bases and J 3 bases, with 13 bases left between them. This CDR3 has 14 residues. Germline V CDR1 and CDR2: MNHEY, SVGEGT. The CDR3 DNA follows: TGTGCCAGCAGTTGGGCCGGGGAAGACTACGAGCAGTACGTC. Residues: CASSWAGEDYEQYV.

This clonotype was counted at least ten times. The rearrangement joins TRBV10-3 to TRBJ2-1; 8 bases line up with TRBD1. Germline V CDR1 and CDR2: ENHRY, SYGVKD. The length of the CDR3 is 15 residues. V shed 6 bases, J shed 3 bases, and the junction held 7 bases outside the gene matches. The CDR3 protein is CAIRFGQGVYNEQFF. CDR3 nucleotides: TGTGCCATCAGATTCGGACAGGGTGTCTACAATGAGCAGTTCTTC.

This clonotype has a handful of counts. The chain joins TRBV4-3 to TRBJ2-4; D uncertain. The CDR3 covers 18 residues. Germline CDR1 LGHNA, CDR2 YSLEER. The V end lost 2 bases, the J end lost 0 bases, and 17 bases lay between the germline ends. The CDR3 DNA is TGCGCCAGCAGCCAAAGTTTAAGGGCCCGAGGAGCCAAAAACATTCAGTACTTC. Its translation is CASSQSLRARGAKNIQYF.

The CDR3 DNA is TGCAGTGCTAGTGGGCCCCGGGACAGTAACAATCAGCCCCAGCATTTT. It translates to CSASGPRDSNNQPQHF. The chain has TRBV20-1 and TRBJ1-5; 7 bases match TRBD1. The length of the CDR3 is 16 residues. CDR1 and CDR2 from the germline V gene are DFQATT and SNEGSKA (reference sequence). V trimming: 3 bases; J trimming: 3 bases; junction bases outside the gene matches: 11.

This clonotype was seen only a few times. The DNA of the CDR3 is TGTGCCAGCAGTTTAGCAGGGACAGGGGGCAGAAAGACCCAGTACTTC. Residues: CASSLAGTGGRKTQYF. J is TRBJ2-5 and V is TRBV12-3 or TRBV12-4, with 12 bases lining up with TRBD1. The CDR3 has 16 residues. V lost 0 bases and J lost 6; bases outside the gene matches: 5.

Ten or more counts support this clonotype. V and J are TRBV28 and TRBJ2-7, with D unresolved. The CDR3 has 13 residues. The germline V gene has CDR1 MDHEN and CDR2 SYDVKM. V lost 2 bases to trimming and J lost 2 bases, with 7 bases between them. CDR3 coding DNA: TGTGCCAGCAGTTTAGACACCCCCTACGAGCAGTACGTC. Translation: CASSLDTPYEQYV.

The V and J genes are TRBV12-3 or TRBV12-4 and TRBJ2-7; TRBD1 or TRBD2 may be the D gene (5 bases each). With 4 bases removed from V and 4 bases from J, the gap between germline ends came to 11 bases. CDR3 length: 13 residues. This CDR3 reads CASSWGPGYEQYF. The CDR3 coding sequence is TGTGCCAGCAGTTGGGGACCGGGATACGAGCAGTACTTC.

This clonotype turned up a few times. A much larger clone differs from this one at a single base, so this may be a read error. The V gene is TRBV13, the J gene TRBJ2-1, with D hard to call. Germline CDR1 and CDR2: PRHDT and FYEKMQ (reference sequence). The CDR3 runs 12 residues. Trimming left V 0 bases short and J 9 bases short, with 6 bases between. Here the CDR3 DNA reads TGTGCCAGCAGCTTAGGCCGCCCTGAGCAGTTCTTC. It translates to CASSLGRPEQFF.

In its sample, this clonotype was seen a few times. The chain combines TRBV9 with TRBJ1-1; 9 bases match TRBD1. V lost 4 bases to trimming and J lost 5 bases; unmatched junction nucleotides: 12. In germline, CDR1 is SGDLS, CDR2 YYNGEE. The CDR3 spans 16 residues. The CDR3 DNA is TGTGCCAGCAGCCCGGAGGGACAGGGACTTTGGACTGAAGCTTTCTTT. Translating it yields CASSPEGQGLWTEAFF.

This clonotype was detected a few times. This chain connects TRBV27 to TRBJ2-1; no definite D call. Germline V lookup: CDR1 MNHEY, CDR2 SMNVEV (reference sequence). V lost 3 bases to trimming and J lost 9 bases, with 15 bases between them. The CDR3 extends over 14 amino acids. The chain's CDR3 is CASSFGTAAGEQFF. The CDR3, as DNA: TGTGCCAGCAGTTTTGGCACGGCGGCAGGTGAGCAGTTCTTC.

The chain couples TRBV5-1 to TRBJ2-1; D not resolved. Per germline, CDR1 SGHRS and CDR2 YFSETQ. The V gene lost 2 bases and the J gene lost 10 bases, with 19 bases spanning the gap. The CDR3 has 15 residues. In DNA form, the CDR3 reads TGCGCCAGCAGCTTCAGACGAGAATCGAATGGAGAGCAGTTCTTC. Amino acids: CASSFRRESNGEQFF.

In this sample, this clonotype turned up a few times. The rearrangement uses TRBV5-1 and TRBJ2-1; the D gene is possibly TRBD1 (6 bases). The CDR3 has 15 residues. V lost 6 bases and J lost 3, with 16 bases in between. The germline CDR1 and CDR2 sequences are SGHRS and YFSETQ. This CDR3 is CASNLPGHSYNEQFF. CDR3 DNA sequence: TGCGCCAGCAACCTCCCGGGACACAGCTACAATGAGCAGTTCTTC.

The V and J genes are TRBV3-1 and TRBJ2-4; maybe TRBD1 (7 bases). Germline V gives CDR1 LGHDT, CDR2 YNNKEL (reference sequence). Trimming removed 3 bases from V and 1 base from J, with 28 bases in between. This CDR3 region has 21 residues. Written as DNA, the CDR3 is TGTGCCAGCAGCCAGACGCTCAGGGGGGAAGCTGTTGTTGGGGCCAAAAACATTCAGTACTTC. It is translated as CASSQTLRGEAVVGAKNIQYF.

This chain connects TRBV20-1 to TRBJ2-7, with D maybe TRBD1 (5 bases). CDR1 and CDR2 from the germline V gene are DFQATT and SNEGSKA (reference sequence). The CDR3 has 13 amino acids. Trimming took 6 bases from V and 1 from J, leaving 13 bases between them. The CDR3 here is CSAVFTGSYEQYV. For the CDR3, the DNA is TGCAGTGCCGTTTTCACAGGTTCCTACGAGCAGTACGTC.